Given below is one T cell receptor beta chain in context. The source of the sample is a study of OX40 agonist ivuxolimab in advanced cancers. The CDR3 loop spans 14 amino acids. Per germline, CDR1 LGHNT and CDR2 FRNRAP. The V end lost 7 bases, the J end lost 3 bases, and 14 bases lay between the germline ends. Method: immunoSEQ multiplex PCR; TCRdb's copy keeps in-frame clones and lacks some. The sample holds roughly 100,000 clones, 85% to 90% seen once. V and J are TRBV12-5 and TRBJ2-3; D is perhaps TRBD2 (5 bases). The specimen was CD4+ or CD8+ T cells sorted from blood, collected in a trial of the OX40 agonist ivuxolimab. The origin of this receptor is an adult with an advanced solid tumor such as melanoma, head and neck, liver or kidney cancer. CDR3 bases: TGTGCTAGTGATAGGGCCGGGGAAACAGATACGCAGTATTTT. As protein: CASDRAGETDTQYF.